The 4 T cell receptor beta chains given below trace back to one sample, sequenced in a study of lymphopenia after photon versus proton radiotherapy. Libraries were prepared by immunoSEQ multiplex PCR; TCRdb keeps only in-frame clonotypes and omits some of them. This sample carries about 58,000 clones, about four fifths of them seen once, and the ten largest clones take approximately 2%. The specimen was peripheral blood, collected from a patient treated with proton-based radiotherapy. The receptors come from a man in his 60s with pancreatic cancer.

DNA for the CDR3: TGTGCCAGCAGCCACTATCTACTAGCGGGAGTTAACTACAATGAGCAGTTCTTC. Protein: CASSHYLLAGVNYNEQFF. J is TRBJ2-1 and V is TRBV28, with 11 bases that match TRBD2. The CDR3 is made up of 18 amino acids. Germline CDR1 reads MDHEN; CDR2 reads SYDVKM. Trimming cost V 6 bases and J 3 bases; bases outside gene matches: 13.

The table lists this clone with a few counts. The gene calls are TRBV7-2 and TRBJ2-1, with TRBD1 as a possible D gene (6 bases). V shed 5 bases and J shed 4 bases, with 12 bases lying between them. The CDR3 runs to 14 residues. Germline V gene sequence: CDR1 SGHTA, CDR2 FQGNSA. CDR3: CASSPMDSYNEQFF. Here the CDR3 DNA reads TGTGCCAGCAGCCCTATGGACAGTTACAATGAGCAGTTCTTC.

CDR3 in DNA: TGTGCCAGTAGTATAAGACAGGGTAATGAGCAGTTCTTC. It yields the protein CASSIRQGNEQFF. The V call is TRBV19, the J call TRBJ2-1; 7 bases are shared with TRBD1. In germline, CDR1 is LNHDA, CDR2 SQIVND (reference sequence). The CDR3 is 13 residues long. V lost 2 bases to trimming and J lost 7 bases; unmatched junction nucleotides: 2.

This clone came up once. The chain employs TRBV29-1 and TRBJ2-3; possible D gene TRBD1, 7 bases. Germline-derived CDR1 and CDR2 are SQVTM and ANQGSEA. The V end was cut by 8 bases, the J end by 0 bases, with 12 bases between. The CDR3 is made up of 13 amino acids. CDR3 coding DNA: TGCAGCTCACAGGGGAGGAGCACAGATACGCAGTATTTT. Its translation: CSSQGRSTDTQYF.